A single sample is the source of the 31 T cell receptor beta chains below, sequenced in a study of immune evolution from preneoplasia to lung adenocarcinoma. Sequenced by immunoSEQ multiplex PCR; TCRdb stores in-frame clones only, minus some. The sample lists 5,000 to 6,000 clones, about 82% seen once, with under 14% in the top ten. The sequenced sample consisted of FFPE minimally invasive lung adenocarcinoma tissue. The receptors were sampled from a person aged 60-80 years with lung adenocarcinoma.

The chain joins TRBV27 to TRBJ1-2; 7 positions match TRBD1. The CDR3 has 12 residues. The V gene's germline CDR1 is MNHEY and CDR2 SMNVEV (reference sequence). J was trimmed by 5 bases and V by 7 bases; bases with no gene match: 4. The CDR3 sequence is CASKGASYGYTF. The CDR3 DNA sequence: TGTGCCAGCAAGGGGGCATCGTATGGCTACACCTTC.

This clone was found a few times. The V gene is TRBV5-1, the J gene TRBJ2-1; 8 bases align to TRBD1. With 3 bases clipped from V and 7 bases from J, the junction kept 9 bases outside the gene matches. The CDR3 runs to 15 residues. Germline V gene sequence: CDR1 SGHRS, CDR2 YFSETQ. This chain's CDR3 is CASSWTGNNRNEQFF. CDR3 DNA sequence: TGCGCCAGCAGCTGGACAGGGAATAATAGGAATGAGCAGTTCTTC.

This clone has a single count. This chain joins TRBV28 and TRBJ1-1, with D possibly matching TRBD1 (5 bases). The CDR3 sequence is 15 residues long. Germline V CDR1 and CDR2: MDHEN, SYDVKM. V shed 5 bases and J shed 4 bases, with 17 bases lying between them. CDR3 sequence (DNA): TGTGCCAGCAGTCCGGCGTGGGGGGGAGGCACTGAAGCTTTCTTT. This translates into CASSPAWGGGTEAFF. The full variable domain, rest sourced from reference TRBV28 and TRBJ1-1, is DVKVTQSSRYLVKRTGEKVFLECVQDMDHENMFWYRQDPGLGLRLIYFSYDVKMKEKGDIPEGYSVSREKKERFSLILESASTNQTSMYLCASSPAWGGGTEAFFGQGTRLTVV.

This chain uses TRBV7-2 with TRBJ2-1; D ambiguous. V gave up 1 base and J gave up 6 bases, with 4 bases separating them. Germline CDR1 is SGHTA and CDR2 is FQGNSA. This CDR3 has 12 amino acids. In nucleotides, the CDR3 is TGTGCCAGCAGCTTAGAGCGCAATGAGCAGTTCTTC. Its protein is CASSLERNEQFF.

V is TRBV4-2 and J is TRBJ2-7; a possible D gene is TRBD2 (5 bases). The CDR3 consists of 15 residues. Germline V gene data show CDR1 as LGHNA and CDR2 as YNFKEQ. Trimming stripped 2 bases from V and 0 bases from J, with 11 bases between. CDR3 amino acids: CASSQSRLASYEQYF. The CDR3 DNA reads TGTGCCAGCAGCCAAAGCCGGCTAGCCTCCTACGAGCAGTACTTC.

V is TRBV11-2 and J is TRBJ2-5, with TRBD1 matching over 7 bases. CDR1 is SGHAT and CDR2 is FQNNGV in the germline V gene. The CDR3 consists of 13 residues. V lost 3 bases and J lost 3; bases outside the gene matches: 1. The CDR3 DNA reads as TGTGCCAGCAGCTTGACAGGGAAAGAGACCCAGTACTTC. This sequence encodes CASSLTGKETQYF.

This chain links TRBV7-3 with TRBJ2-3, with unresolved D. Germline CDR1 SGHTA, CDR2 FQGTGA. The CDR3 consists of 13 residues. Trimming took off 2 bases at V and 3 bases at J, with 6 bases between the two ends. CDR3 in amino acids: CASSLEWTDTQYF. The CDR3 DNA reads as TGTGCCAGCAGCTTAGAGTGGACAGATACGCAGTATTTT.

The gene calls are TRBV29-1 and TRBJ1-3; TRBD1 is a possible D gene (6 bases). The CDR3 runs 14 residues. From germline, CDR1 is SQVTM and CDR2 ANQGSEA. V lost 6 bases to trimming and J lost 0 bases, with 12 bases between them. The CDR3 region is CSVNDRFSGNTIYF. Here the CDR3 DNA reads TGCAGCGTAAACGACAGGTTCTCTGGAAACACCATATATTTT. The whole variable domain, filled in from reference TRBV29-1 and TRBJ1-3, reads SAVISQKPSRDICQRGTSLTIQCQVDSQVTMMFWYRQQPGQSLTLIATANQGSEATYESGFVIDKFPISRPNLTFSTLTVSNMSPEDSSIYLCSVNDRFSGNTIYFGEGSWLTVV.

The genes are TRBV6-6 and TRBJ1-2; D is unresolved. Germline V gene sequence: CDR1 MNHNY, CDR2 SVGAGI (reference sequence). V was trimmed by 5 bases and J by 1 base, leaving 8 bases between them. This CDR3 region has 13 residues. The CDR3: CASSLDVNYGYTF. CDR3 coding DNA: TGTGCCAGCAGTCTGGATGTTAACTATGGCTACACCTTC.

This chain joins TRBV7-8 and TRBJ1-1; the match to TRBD1 covers 8 bases. Germline V gene data show CDR1 as SGHVS and CDR2 as FQNEAQ. This CDR3 is built from 16 residues. Germline trimming cut 8 bases from V and 0 bases from J; bases unmatched to any gene: 11. CDR3: CASSDRARSVNTEAFF. The DNA for the CDR3 is TGTGCCAGCTCGGACAGGGCTCGGTCCGTGAACACTGAAGCTTTCTTT.

The V call is TRBV2, the J call TRBJ1-1; no clear D gene. CDR1 SNHLY and CDR2 FYNNEI come from the germline V gene. This CDR3 has 14 residues. Trimming took off 7 bases at V and 3 bases at J, with 15 bases between the two ends. CDR3 bases: TGTGCCAGCAAGAGAAGAGCCGGGGACACTGAAGCTTTCTTT. Translating gives CASKRRAGDTEAFF.

The gene calls are TRBV28 and TRBJ1-5, with TRBD1 matching over 9 bases. Germline CDR1 and CDR2: MDHEN and SYDVKM. The CDR3 totals 15 residues. J was trimmed by 7 bases and V by 2 bases; bases with no gene match: 6. The CDR3 bases are TGTGCCAGCAGTTTAGGACAGGGGTATCGACAGCCCCAGCATTTT. Translating it yields CASSLGQGYRQPQHF.

This chain connects TRBV9 to TRBJ2-3; TRBD2 matches at 10 bases. Trimming removed 1 base from V and 0 bases from J; junction bases left unmatched: 2. Germline assignment: CDR1 SGDLS and CDR2 YYNGEE. The CDR3 loop spans 16 amino acids. The CDR3 here is CASSVTSGDSTDTQYF. The DNA for the CDR3 is TGTGCCAGCAGCGTAACTAGCGGGGATAGCACAGATACGCAGTATTTT.

The sample holds a few counts of this clone. The chain links TRBV4-1 to TRBJ2-7, with 8 nucleotides matching TRBD2. Per germline, CDR1 MGHRA and CDR2 YSYEKL. J gave up 5 bases and V 1 base, and 16 bases lay outside the gene matches. This CDR3 has 18 residues. CDR3 sequence: CASSQVLQRETRGDEQYF. The CDR3 DNA sequence: TGCGCCAGCAGCCAAGTGTTACAGCGGGAGACTCGGGGAGACGAGCAGTACTTC.

The J gene is TRBJ2-3, the V gene TRBV6-1; D is undetermined. Germline CDR1 reads MNHNS; CDR2 reads SASEGT. The CDR3 is made up of 16 amino acids. V was pared by 0 bases and J by 4 bases, with 14 bases between. CDR3 sequence: CASSEALGSRADTQYF. CDR3 coding DNA: TGTGCCAGCAGTGAAGCGCTCGGGTCTAGGGCAGATACGCAGTATTTT.

This chain joins TRBV4-3 and TRBJ2-7; TRBD1 matches 7 bases. The CDR3 consists of 16 residues. Trimming took 4 bases from V and 1 from J; bases not matched to a gene: 10. Germline CDR1 LGHNA, CDR2 YSLEER. The CDR3 protein is CASSPVTGEGSYEQYF. As DNA, the CDR3 is TGCGCCAGCAGCCCGGTAACAGGGGAAGGGTCCTACGAGCAGTACTTC.

V is TRBV5-1 and J is TRBJ2-5, with 7 nucleotides matching TRBD1. The V gene's germline CDR1 is SGHRS and CDR2 YFSETQ. Unmatched junction bases numbered 6, after V lost 5 bases and J lost 2 bases. This CDR3 spans 14 amino acids. CDR3 sequence (DNA): TGCGCCAGCAGTATGGACAGGATTCAAGAGACCCAGTACTTC. It translates to CASSMDRIQETQYF. Using reference TRBV5-1 and TRBJ2-5 for the parts outside the CDR3, the full variable domain is KAGVTQTPRYLIKTRGQQVTLSCSPISGHRSVSWYQQTPGQGLQFLFEYFSETQRNKGNFPGRFSGRQFSNSRSEMNVSTLELGDSALYLCASSMDRIQETQYFGPGTRLLVL.

The V gene is TRBV15, the J gene TRBJ2-2; D is unclear. This CDR3 contains 14 residues. The germline V gene encodes CDR1 LNHNV and CDR2 YYDKDF (reference sequence). V was shortened by 1 base and J by 4 bases, with 7 bases between the two germline ends. CDR3 residues: CATSRVGFTGELFF. DNA of the CDR3: TGTGCCACCAGCAGAGTAGGGTTCACCGGGGAGCTGTTTTTT.

V is TRBV5-1 and J is TRBJ2-1; 7 bases map to TRBD2. This CDR3 is 15 amino acids long. V lost 0 bases to trimming and J lost 5 bases; unmatched junction nucleotides: 5. The germline CDR1 and CDR2 sequences are SGHRS and YFSETQ. The CDR3 protein is CASSLGLAVDNEQFF. DNA for the CDR3: TGCGCCAGCAGCTTGGGTCTAGCGGTTGACAATGAGCAGTTCTTC.

The rearrangement joins TRBV2 to TRBJ1-2, with D perhaps TRBD1 (5 bases). The germline V and J ends were trimmed by 3 bases and 3 bases, with 5 bases remaining between them. CDR1 and CDR2 (germline): SNHLY, FYNNEI. CDR3 length: 12 residues. CDR3 DNA sequence: TGTGCCAGCAGTGAGGGGGACTATGGCTACACCTTC. Protein: CASSEGDYGYTF.

The chain combines TRBV18 with TRBJ2-1, with a tentative D call TRBD2 (5 bases). V shed 3 bases and J shed 8 bases, with 17 bases lying between them. This CDR3 contains 15 residues. Germline CDR1 and CDR2: KGHSH and LQKENI. The DNA for the CDR3 is TGTGCCAGCTCACCCCAAAAAAGGACTGGCGATGAGCAGTTCTTC. Translation: CASSPQKRTGDEQFF.

The chain has TRBV27 and TRBJ2-5, with a weak D call TRBD2 (6 bases). V lost 5 bases, J lost 5 bases, and 9 bases lay in between. This CDR3 is built from 12 residues. Germline V gene data show CDR1 as MNHEY and CDR2 as SMNVEV (reference sequence). CDR3 bases: TGTGCCAGCAGTCCGGAGGGGGAGACCCAGTACTTC. Residues: CASSPEGETQYF.

The chain couples TRBV2 to TRBJ1-6; 7 bases are a match to TRBD1. The CDR3 totals 15 residues. Trimming cost V 6 bases and J 5 bases; bases outside gene matches: 7. Looked up from germline, CDR1 is SNHLY and CDR2 is FYNNEI. The CDR3 region is CASRTWDSDNSPLHF. CDR3 nucleotide sequence: TGTGCCAGCAGAACCTGGGACAGTGATAATTCACCCCTCCACTTT.

V and J are TRBV19 and TRBJ2-1; 8 bases align to TRBD2. Trimming cost V 3 bases and J 15 bases; bases outside gene matches: 10. CDR1 and CDR2 (germline): LNHDA, SQIVND (reference sequence). This CDR3 is 13 amino acids long. This CDR3 reads CASSIGAGGWPFF. The CDR3 nucleotides are TGTGCCAGTAGTATTGGCGCGGGAGGATGGCCGTTCTTC.

The chain uses TRBV27 and TRBJ1-2, with D maybe TRBD1 (6 bases). The CDR3 contains 16 residues. Trimming stripped 0 bases from V and 5 bases from J, with 16 bases between. Per germline, CDR1 MNHEY and CDR2 SMNVEV (reference sequence). CDR3 DNA sequence: TGTGCCAGCAGTTTATCCCCAACCGGGACACTTTATGGCTACACCTTC. Translated, it gives CASSLSPTGTLYGYTF.

The rearrangement uses TRBV2 and TRBJ1-5, with D perhaps matching TRBD1 (5 bases). The germline V gene encodes CDR1 SNHLY and CDR2 FYNNEI. With 4 bases removed from V and 5 bases from J, the gap between germline ends came to 15 bases. This CDR3 is 15 amino acids long. CDR3 loop: CASSVMGQTDQPQHF. In DNA, the CDR3 is TGTGCCAGCAGTGTAATGGGGCAAACGGATCAGCCCCAGCATTTT.

This clone has only a few counts. This sequence joins TRBV21-1 and TRBJ2-3. TRBV21-1 is classified as a pseudogene. The CDR3 has 15 residues. CDR3 nucleotide sequence: TGTGCCAGCACCCTAACTGCACAACGCACAGATACGCAGTATTTT. The encoded protein is CASTLTAQRTDTQYF.

This chain uses TRBV19 with TRBJ1-2, with unresolved D. In germline, CDR1 is LNHDA, CDR2 SQIVND (reference sequence). The CDR3 totals 13 residues. V was clipped by 6 bases and J by 8 bases, with 16 bases between them. DNA for the CDR3: TGTGCCAGTAGGGGTTCAGGCAGTCAGGGCTACACCTTC. It is translated as CASRGSGSQGYTF.

This clone was counted between two and nine times. The chain uses TRBV28 and TRBJ1-1; perhaps TRBD1 as D (5 bases). The CDR3 runs to 11 residues. Trimming removed 8 bases at V and 4 bases at J, with 8 bases between. In germline, CDR1 is MDHEN, CDR2 SYDVKM. The DNA of the CDR3 is TGTGCCAGCCAGGGAAGCACTGAAGCTTTCTTT. Amino acid sequence: CASQGSTEAFF.

This sequence joins TRBV7-8 and TRBJ1-5; D gene uncertain. Trimming shortened V by 5 bases and J by 0 bases, and 14 bases separated the two germline ends. Per germline, CDR1 SGHVS and CDR2 FQNEAQ. CDR3 length: 16 residues. The CDR3 spells CASSLTRRHSNQPQHF. The CDR3 bases are TGTGCCAGCAGCCTAACCAGGCGGCATAGCAATCAGCCCCAGCATTTT.

The chain carries TRBV30 and TRBJ2-1; TRBD2 matches at 14 bases. The V segment lost 3 bases and the J segment 6 bases; nucleotides outside the gene matches: 4. From germline, CDR1 is GTSNPN and CDR2 SVGIG (reference sequence). The CDR3 runs to 15 residues. DNA of the CDR3: TGTGCCTGGAGCCCGGGGACTAGCGGGAGCAATGAGCAGTTCTTC. Translated, it gives CAWSPGTSGSNEQFF.